This T cell receptor beta chain was found in a study of blood T cell repertoires in COVID-19. On the study more broadly: Italy, Spain and the United States were the sources of the convalescent and acute COVID-19 samples.

This clone appeared a single time. Germline V gene sequence: CDR1 SGHRS, CDR2 YFSETQ. V gave up 1 base and J gave up 6 bases; unmatched junction bases: 5. The CDR3 is 16 residues long. Patients at the Seattle site were enrolled during active infection and followed longitudinally. As processed by the authors: Amplification from reference gene primers served as the basis for estimated nucleated cell counts. Method: immunoSEQ multiplex PCR; TCRdb's copy keeps in-frame clones and lacks some. That table furnishes V, J and clone size, whereas the DNA furnished D and trimming. The data hold 450,000 or so clones, with approximately 89% observed a single time.

The TCR originated in a woman aged 40 to 50 with COVID-19, enrolled during active disease. Sequencing was done on a sample of peripheral blood. The V gene is TRBV5-1, the J gene TRBJ2-2, with 11 bases identical to TRBD2. CDR3 in DNA: TGCGCCAGCAGCTTGAGAACTAGCGGGAGACCCGGGGAGCTGTTTTTT. Its protein is CASSLRTSGRPGELFF.